These 27 T cell receptor beta chains came from one sample sequenced in a study of CD8+ T cells in alopecia areata. Treatment here: oral pan-JAK inhibitor, 5-10 mg twice daily. Following extraction, RNA underwent reverse transcription to cDNA, which served as the sequencing template. Method: immunoSEQ multiplex PCR; TCRdb's copy keeps in-frame clones and lacks some. In the table there are approximately 280,000 clones, roughly 64% of which are singletons. The sequenced sample was CD4+ T cells sorted from blood, obtained at week 24, from a patient treated with tofacitinib. Receptors were obtained from a human donor with alopecia areata.

The chain combines TRBV7-9 with TRBJ1-2, with 7 bases that match TRBD1. V lost 5 bases, J lost 8 bases, and 11 bases stayed unmatched. CDR3 length: 14 amino acids. Germline CDR1 SEHNR, CDR2 FQNEAQ (reference sequence). DNA of the CDR3: TGTGCCAGCAGCCGAGGGGGGACAGTTGAAGGCTACACCTTC. Its translation: CASSRGGTVEGYTF. The full variable domain, in which reference TRBV7-9 and TRBJ1-2 provide the parts outside the CDR3, is DTGVSQNPRHKITKRGQNVTFRCDPISEHNRLYWYRQTLGQGPEFLTYFQNEAQLEKSRLLSDRFSAERPKGSFSTLEIQRTEQGDSAMYLCASSRGGTVEGYTFGSGTRLTVV.

The V and J genes are TRBV29-1 and TRBJ1-1; D remains unclear. The length of the CDR3 is 10 residues. Germline CDR1 is SQVTM and CDR2 is ANQGSEA. The ends were cut back, 7 bases at V and 0 bases at J, with 3 bases in the middle. The CDR3 spells CSAMNTEAFF. CDR3 coding DNA: TGCAGCGCTATGAACACTGAAGCTTTCTTT.

The chain couples TRBV11-3 to TRBJ2-7, with D possibly being TRBD2 (6 bases). The CDR3 has 15 residues. Germline lookup yields CDR1 SGHNT and CDR2 YENEEA. The V gene lost 4 bases and the J gene lost 6 bases, with 19 bases spanning the gap. DNA of the CDR3: TGTGCCAGCAGCTCCTACGGGGGACCCCTAACCGAGCAGTACTTC. It encodes CASSSYGGPLTEQYF.

CDR3 residues: CASSPGRGPEGYTF. CDR3 coding DNA: TGTGCCAGCAGCCCCGGCCGAGGGCCGGAGGGCTACACCTTC. The gene calls are TRBV7-6 and TRBJ1-2; unclear D gene. The V and J ends lost 5 bases and 8 bases respectively, with 18 bases between them. Germline-derived CDR1 and CDR2 are SGHVS and FNYEAQ. The CDR3 runs 14 residues.

The chain has TRBV2 and TRBJ1-6, with unresolved D. The CDR3 covers 11 residues. Germline CDR1 reads SNHLY; CDR2 reads FYNNEI. V lost 7 bases to trimming and J lost 11 bases, with 9 bases between them. The CDR3 nucleotides are TGTGCCAGCACCGAGAAAACACCCCTCCACTTT. This sequence encodes CASTEKTPLHF.

This clone was counted between two and nine times. The J gene is TRBJ2-7, the V gene TRBV29-1; no firm D call. Germline V lookup: CDR1 SQVTM, CDR2 ANQGSEA. V was trimmed by 8 bases and J by 1 base, leaving 12 bases between them. The CDR3 runs 12 residues. The CDR3 loop is CSSRFGSYEQYF. CDR3 bases: TGCAGCTCCCGGTTCGGGTCCTACGAGCAGTACTTC.

The rearrangement uses TRBV4-1 and TRBJ2-6, with 7 bases fitting TRBD1. The germline gives CDR1 MGHRA, CDR2 YSYEKL. The ends lost 4 bases at V and 0 bases at J; junction bases unmatched: 12. The CDR3 spans 19 residues. The CDR3 nucleotides read TGCGCCAGCAGCCCACGCGAAAGGACAGGCTTCTCTGGGGCCAACGTCCTGACTTTC. It is translated as CASSPRERTGFSGANVLTF.

The CDR3 reads CASSERQAPWEPQHF. As DNA, the CDR3 is TGTGCCAGCAGTGAAAGACAGGCGCCGTGGGAGCCCCAGCATTTT. The chain employs TRBV2 and TRBJ1-5, with D possibly matching TRBD1 (6 bases). V was trimmed by 2 bases and J by 8 bases, leaving 16 bases between them. CDR3 length: 15 amino acids. Germline CDR1 and CDR2: SNHLY and FYNNEI.

The chain links TRBV9 to TRBJ1-2, with 10 bases fitting TRBD1. There are 16 residues in the CDR3. The J segment lost 8 bases and the V segment lost 0 bases, leaving 10 bases of the junction unmatched. Per the germline V gene, CDR1 is SGDLS and CDR2 is YYNGEE. CDR3 residues: CASSVVPGTGAGGYTF. CDR3 in DNA: TGTGCCAGCAGCGTAGTACCTGGGACAGGGGCTGGAGGCTACACCTTC.

The sample holds a few counts of this clone. The CDR3 coding sequence is TGTGCCAGCAGTGGAATTCGGGGGGAAGAGCAGTACTTC. It specifies CASSGIRGEEQYF. This rearrangement joins TRBV25-1 to TRBJ2-7, with TRBD2 matching 7 bases. CDR3 size: 13 residues. Germline loops: CDR1 MGHDK, CDR2 SYGVNS. J gave up 7 bases and V 4 bases, and 7 bases lay outside the gene matches.

The chain couples TRBV4-2 to TRBJ1-2; D uncertain. Trimming pared 5 bases from V and 4 bases from J, leaving 20 bases between. Germline CDR1 LGHNA, CDR2 YNFKEQ. The CDR3 is made up of 16 amino acids. Here the CDR3 DNA reads TGTGCCAGCAGCGTAAAACCGGGAATCGGAACCTATGGCTACACCTTC. It specifies CASSVKPGIGTYGYTF.

The gene calls are TRBV4-3 and TRBJ2-6, with TRBD1 as a possible D gene (6 bases). The CDR3 runs 18 residues. CDR1 and CDR2 from the germline V gene are LGHNA and YSLEER. V was clipped by 2 bases and J by 0 bases, with 14 bases between them. The CDR3 loop is CASSQTGWVNSGANVLTF. In nucleotides, the CDR3 is TGCGCCAGCAGCCAAACAGGGTGGGTCAACTCTGGGGCCAACGTCCTGACTTTC.

V is TRBV6-5 and J is TRBJ2-1; 8 bases line up with TRBD2. Trimming removed 7 bases from V and 4 bases from J; junction bases left unmatched: 9. CDR3 size: 15 residues. The germline gives CDR1 MNHEY, CDR2 SVGAGI. The CDR3 region has the DNA TGTGCCAGCACCCCCCAGCGGGGGCCATACAATGAGCAGTTCTTC. It specifies CASTPQRGPYNEQFF.

J is TRBJ2-5 and V is TRBV7-3; TRBD1 might be the D (6 bases). The germline V gene encodes CDR1 SGHTA and CDR2 FQGTGA. V lost 0 bases to trimming and J lost 4 bases, with 12 bases between them. The CDR3 extends over 15 amino acids. CDR3 DNA sequence: TGTGCCAGCAGCTTAACGCCAGGGGCAAGAGAGACCCAGTACTTC. This sequence encodes CASSLTPGARETQYF.

The CDR3 loop reads CASSQGSARRNTEAFF. CDR3 nucleotides: TGCGCCAGCAGCCAAGGGTCTGCCAGGAGGAACACTGAAGCTTTCTTT. The chain employs TRBV4-1 and TRBJ1-1; D uncertain. CDR1 MGHRA and CDR2 YSYEKL come from the germline V gene. The V end lost 1 base, the J end lost 1 base, and 13 bases lay between the germline ends. This CDR3 has 16 amino acids.

This CDR3 is CSVPSGGWETQYF. CDR3 sequence (DNA): TGCAGCGTTCCTAGCGGGGGCTGGGAGACCCAGTACTTC. The chain links TRBV29-1 to TRBJ2-5; 10 nucleotides match TRBD2. The CDR3 is made up of 13 amino acids. Germline values: CDR1 SQVTM, CDR2 ANQGSEA. Trimming took 5 bases from V and 5 from J; bases not matched to a gene: 5.

This clone was seen ten or more times. This chain joins TRBV4-2 and TRBJ2-3; TRBD2 is a possible D gene (6 bases). V shed 0 bases and J shed 6 bases, with 7 bases lying between them. The CDR3 spans 13 residues. CDR1 is LGHNA, CDR2 YNFKEQ, per germline. DNA for the CDR3: TGTGCCAGCAGCCAAGAGGAGGGGGATACGCAGTATTTT. It specifies CASSQEEGDTQYF.

V is TRBV11-2 and J is TRBJ2-7, with D unclear. CDR3 length: 12 amino acids. The germline V and J ends were trimmed by 0 bases and 5 bases, with 5 bases remaining between them. Per germline, CDR1 SGHAT and CDR2 FQNNGV. The chain's CDR3 is CASSLDFNEQYF. CDR3 sequence (DNA): TGTGCCAGCAGCTTAGACTTTAACGAGCAGTACTTC.

For this clone: In the same sample, other DNA sequences code for this CDR3. V and J are TRBV30 and TRBJ1-1, with unresolved D. The V end lost 4 bases, the J end lost 2 bases, and 5 bases lay between the germline ends. Germline CDR1 GTSNPN, CDR2 SVGIG (reference sequence). This CDR3 has 11 residues. The CDR3 loop reads CAWNLNTEAFF. The CDR3 nucleotides read TGTGCCTGGAACCTTAACACTGAAGCTTTCTTT. The full variable domain, in which reference TRBV30 and TRBJ1-1 provide the parts outside the CDR3, is SQTIHQWPATLVQPVGSPLSLECTVEGTSNPNLYWYRQAAGRGLQLLFYSVGIGQISSEVPQNLSASRPQDRQFILSSKKLLLSDSGFYLCAWNLNTEAFFGQGTRLTVV.

The chain has TRBV5-1 and TRBJ2-1; TRBD1 or TRBD2 may be the D gene (6 bases each). The ends were cut back, 4 bases at V and 7 bases at J, with 12 bases in the middle. The length of the CDR3 is 13 residues. From germline, CDR1 is SGHRS and CDR2 YFSETQ. The CDR3 reads CASSEGGENEQFF. CDR3 nucleotide sequence: TGCGCCAGCAGCGAGGGGGGCGAGAATGAGCAGTTCTTC.

The chain combines TRBV30 with TRBJ1-4; no reliable D call. Germline assignment: CDR1 GTSNPN and CDR2 SVGIG (reference sequence). Deletions cut 3 bases from V and 3 bases from J, with 11 bases between. This CDR3 region has 14 residues. The CDR3 is CAWRMGGSNEKLFF. CDR3 coding DNA: TGTGCCTGGAGAATGGGAGGATCTAATGAAAAACTGTTTTTT.

This clone was observed once. Its ends do not fully match the called genes, so a read error is possible. CDR3 coding DNA: TGCGCCAGCAGTTTGGATGGGAGATTCAATGAGCAGTTCTTC. Translated, it gives CASSLDGRFNEQFF. V usage is TRBV5-1 and J usage is TRBJ2-1; D perhaps matches TRBD2 (5 bases). The CDR3 totals 14 residues. Germline CDR1 SGHRS, CDR2 YFSETQ. Using reference TRBV5-1 and TRBJ2-1 for the parts outside the CDR3, the full variable domain is KAGVTQTPRYLIKTRGQQVTLSCSPISGHRSVSWYQQTPGQGLQFLFEYFSETQRNKGNFPGRFSGRQFSNSRSEMNVSTLELGDSALYLCASSLDGRFNEQFFGPGTRLTVL.

The rearrangement links TRBV5-1 to TRBJ2-1; D is uncertain. Germline-derived CDR1 and CDR2 are SGHRS and YFSETQ. Trimming removed 1 base at V and 6 bases at J, with 11 bases between. The CDR3 is made up of 14 amino acids. The CDR3 loop is CASSLKRVGNEQFF. DNA for the CDR3: TGCGCCAGCAGCTTGAAAAGGGTCGGCAATGAGCAGTTCTTC.

The chain has TRBV6-1 and TRBJ2-4; D not certain. The ends were cut back, 3 bases at V and 7 bases at J, with 13 bases in the middle. The germline V gene encodes CDR1 MNHNS and CDR2 SASEGT. The CDR3 is 14 amino acids. The CDR3 loop reads CASSDAGLDNIQYF. CDR3 DNA: TGTGCCAGCAGTGACGCTGGTCTGGACAACATTCAGTACTTC.

The rearrangement links TRBV27 to TRBJ1-6; no clear D gene. V dropped 3 bases and J dropped 9 bases, with 18 bases sitting between them. Germline assignment: CDR1 MNHEY and CDR2 SMNVEV (reference sequence). This CDR3 has 16 residues. DNA for the CDR3: TGTGCCAGCAGTTTTAACCCCCCCGTGAGGTCTTCACCCCTCCACTTT. Amino acids: CASSFNPPVRSSPLHF.

This chain joins TRBV2 and TRBJ2-7, with D uncertain. V dropped 2 bases and J dropped 3 bases, with 11 bases sitting between them. The germline gives CDR1 SNHLY, CDR2 FYNNEI. CDR3 length: 14 amino acids. The CDR3 DNA sequence: TGTGCCAGCAGTGAATTCGGGTACGGCTACGAGCAGTACTTC. It is translated as CASSEFGYGYEQYF. Variable domain in full (rest from reference TRBV2 and TRBJ2-7): EPEVTQTPSHQVTQMGQEVILRCVPISNHLYFYWYRQILGQKVEFLVSFYNNEISEKSEIFDDQFSVERPDGSNFTLKIRSTKLEDSAMYFCASSEFGYGYEQYFGPGTRLTVT.

This clone was observed a handful of times. Other DNA sequences of this sample code for an identical CDR3. V is TRBV9 and J is TRBJ1-2; D remains ambiguous. Germline assignment: CDR1 SGDLS and CDR2 YYNGEE. V lost 2 bases and J lost 5, with 4 bases in between. This CDR3 contains 11 residues. CDR3 sequence: CASSVNYGYTF. The CDR3 nucleotides read TGTGCCAGCAGCGTCAATTATGGCTACACCTTC. Supplemented by reference TRBV9 and TRBJ1-2, the full variable domain reads DSGVTQTPKHLITATGQRVTLRCSPRSGDLSVYWYQQSLDQGLQFLIQYYNGEERAKGNILERFSAQQFPDLHSELNLSSLELGDSALYFCASSVNYGYTFGSGTRLTVV.